The entry below gives a single TCR beta chain sequence along with its context. This sample was included in a study of blood T cell repertoires in COVID-19. Study information: Specimens from acute and convalescent COVID-19 originated in the United States, Italy and Spain.

Clones were read by immunoSEQ multiplex PCR, and TCRdb kept only the in-frame ones, dropping some. The data hold 240,000 or so clones, with 75% to 85% observed a single time. The CDR3 loop spans 15 amino acids. V lost 0 bases to trimming and J lost 12 bases, with 15 bases between them. The V gene's germline CDR1 is MNHEY and CDR2 SVGAGI. Sequenced material: peripheral blood. The receptor comes from a woman aged 60-70 years with active or convalescent COVID-19. The chain carries TRBV6-5 and TRBJ1-6, with D possibly TRBD1 on 6 matching bases. Written as DNA, the CDR3 is TGTGCCAGCAGTTACTCCCGACCGGGACAACAACCCCTCCACTTT. This gives the protein CASSYSRPGQQPLHF.